This T cell receptor beta chain derives from a study of T cells in Graves' hyperthyroidism and ophthalmopathy. Overall study findings and caveats: Peripheral blood also featured most of the thyroid clonotypes expanded above 0.001.

Trimming pared 4 bases from V and 5 bases from J, leaving 17 bases between. This CDR3 has 15 amino acids. Germline V gives CDR1 ENHRY, CDR2 SYGVKD. This clonotype was seen at least ten times. Its antigen is as yet unknown. Researchers took RNA transcripts and amplified the TCR beta CDR3 regions from them. A first-round RT-PCR of the TCR CDR3 used the HTBI primer set. In TCRdb, the multiplex PCR reads were re-called with MiXCR into one record per CDR3 protein. The sample includes a few hundred thousand distinct CDR3 sequences, around 13% of them seen just once. Under 3 months was the duration of disease in ophthalmopathy patients, who also had a Clinical Activity Score of at least 3 and a NOSPECS grade of at least 4. Uncontrolled infections, other autoimmune diseases, pregnancy or lactation led to exclusion of patients.

The sequenced sample consisted of blood. The origin of this receptor is a woman in her forties with Graves' ophthalmopathy. The chain uses TRBV10-3 and TRBJ2-5, with D tentatively TRBD2 (5 bases). Here the CDR3 DNA reads TGTGCCATCAGTGGAGCGTCTTTGGGAGAGGAGACCCAGTACTTC. As protein: CAISGASLGEETQYF.